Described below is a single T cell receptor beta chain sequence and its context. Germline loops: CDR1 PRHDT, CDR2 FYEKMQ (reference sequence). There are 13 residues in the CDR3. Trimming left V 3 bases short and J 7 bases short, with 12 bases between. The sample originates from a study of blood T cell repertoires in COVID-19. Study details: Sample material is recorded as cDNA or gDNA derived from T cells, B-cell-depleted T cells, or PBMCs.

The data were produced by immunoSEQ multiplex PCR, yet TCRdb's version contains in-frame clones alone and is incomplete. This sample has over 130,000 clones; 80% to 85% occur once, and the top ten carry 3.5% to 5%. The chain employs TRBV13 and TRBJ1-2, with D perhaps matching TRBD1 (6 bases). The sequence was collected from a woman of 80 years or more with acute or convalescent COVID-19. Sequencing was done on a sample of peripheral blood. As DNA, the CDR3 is TGTGCCAGCAGCTTCGCGGGGGGCTCTGGCTACACCTTC. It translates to CASSFAGGSGYTF.